The sequence of this TCR beta chain was determined in a study of OX40 agonist ivuxolimab in advanced cancers. Study background: Patients received ivuxolimab, an agonistic anti-OX40 (CD134) antibody. Cohort: 82.7% men, mean age about 60, aged about 23 to 79. 40% to 50% of patients had received prior checkpoint inhibitor therapy.

Clones were read by immunoSEQ multiplex PCR, and TCRdb kept only the in-frame ones, dropping some. The sample records about 73,000 clones, approximately 86% being singletons. The ends were cut back, 5 bases at V and 4 bases at J, with 14 bases in the middle. Germline assignment: CDR1 MNHEY and CDR2 SMNVEV (reference sequence). This CDR3 has 14 amino acids. The source of this sequence is an adult with an advanced solid tumor such as melanoma, head and neck, liver or kidney cancer. V and J are TRBV27 and TRBJ1-2; D gene ambiguous. Source: CD4+ or CD8+ T cells sorted from blood, taken in a trial of the OX40 agonist ivuxolimab. CDR3 DNA sequence: TGTGCCAGCAGTCCCCGGGCCCGTGGCTATGGCTACACCTTC. This sequence encodes CASSPRARGYGYTF.